The 5 T cell receptor beta chains below all came from one sample that was sequenced in a study of blood T cell repertoires in COVID-19. Libraries were prepared by immunoSEQ multiplex PCR; TCRdb keeps only in-frame clonotypes and omits some of them. The sample holds 85,000 to 100,000 clones, around 82% seen once. Sequences were obtained from peripheral blood. The source is a man aged 50-59 years who had recovered from COVID-19.

The J gene is TRBJ2-1, the V gene TRBV14, with 15 positions matching TRBD2. The CDR3 runs to 18 residues. From germline, CDR1 is SGHDN and CDR2 FVKESK. V was clipped by 5 bases and J by 9 bases; unmatched bases: 14. CDR3 loop: CASSLNLPGTSGRREQFF. DNA of the CDR3: TGTGCCAGCAGCTTAAACTTACCTGGGACTAGCGGGAGGCGTGAGCAGTTCTTC.

The V and J genes are TRBV18 and TRBJ2-7; no clear D. The CDR3 consists of 14 residues. The V end lost 0 bases, the J end lost 5 bases, and 11 bases lay between the germline ends. Germline V CDR1 and CDR2: KGHSH, LQKENI. CDR3 in amino acids: CASSPPERSHEQYF. The CDR3 DNA is TGTGCCAGCTCACCACCCGAACGGAGCCACGAGCAGTACTTC.

This clone is labeled as large (0.1 to 1%). This chain links TRBV6-1 with TRBJ1-2; no clear D gene. The CDR3 length is 15 residues. The ends were cut back, 1 base at V and 2 bases at J, with 11 bases in the middle. Germline V gene lookup returns CDR1 MNHNS and CDR2 SASEGT. The CDR3 spells CASSEGGAPNYGYTF. CDR3 coding DNA: TGTGCCAGCAGTGAAGGCGGCGCGCCGAACTATGGCTACACCTTC.

This clone was seen once. CDR3 amino acids: CSVGHFEQFF. The CDR3 DNA is TGCAGCGTTGGACACTTTGAGCAGTTCTTC. The chain uses TRBV29-1 and TRBJ2-1; no clear D. This CDR3 is built from 10 residues. The V gene's germline CDR1 is SQVTM and CDR2 ANQGSEA. V was pared by 4 bases and J by 9 bases, with 7 bases between.

CDR3 nucleotides: TGTGCCAGCAGGGCGGGATTCTCTGGAAACACCATATATTTT. It specifies CASRAGFSGNTIYF. The chain employs TRBV6-5 and TRBJ1-3; D gene uncertain. V was cut by 6 bases and J by 0 bases, with 9 bases left in between. Germline V gene lookup returns CDR1 MNHEY and CDR2 SVGAGI. The CDR3 totals 14 residues.